The clone carrying this T cell receptor (beta chain) showed up just once. Its antigen remains unknown. This sample was included in a study of T cell responses to AZD1222 COVID-19 vaccine. Profiled with immunoSEQ multiplex PCR; TCRdb holds only in-frame clones, not every one. The table records tens of thousands of clones, about 90% of them present only once. General study findings and limits: Baseline seropositives among AZD1222 recipients totaled only five or six. Spike-specific TCR breadth and depth were elevated following two AZD1222 doses. White British donors predominated, females outnumbered males, and clonal diversity was possibly underestimated. A reported finding is that nearly half of spike-specific TCRs target unmutated variant regions.

The CDR3 is 12 amino acids. The V end was cut by 6 bases, the J end by 4 bases, with 7 bases between. Per the germline V gene, CDR1 is MGHDK and CDR2 is SYGVNS. The input for sequencing was peripheral blood, taken 28 days after the second AZD1222 dose. The chain employs TRBV25-1 and TRBJ1-5, with D uncertain. This sequence was found in an adult who received the AZD1222 COVID-19 vaccine. CDR3 sequence reads: CASSGFNQPQHF. CDR3 bases: TGTGCCAGCAGCGGTTTTAATCAGCCCCAGCATTTT.